Listed below are T cell receptor beta chains from one sample, sequenced in a study of control samples from healthy donors and cancer patients. Using immunoSEQ multiplex PCR, the repertoire was profiled, and TCRdb retains in-frame clones only, with some absent. The sample contains 130,000 to 150,000 clones, approximately 92% of which appear only once. The sample consisted of blood. These receptors all stem from a man aged 25-45 years in good health. The CDR3 runs from the conserved cysteine through the conserved F or W. A D gene is named only where the DNA matches it firmly. Clone size is given for some rows only: seen once, a few or many times, or a class if the clone is expanded.

D gene,clone size,V gene,J gene,CDR3 length,CDR3 DNA,CDR3 protein
TRBD1,NA,TRBV2,TRBJ2-3,14,TGTGCCAGCAGCGAAGACAGGGCTTCAGATACGCAGTATTTT,CASSEDRASDTQYF
NA,once,TRBV29-1,TRBJ2-6,14,TGCAGCGTTGCGACCACCTCTGGGGCCAACGTCCTGACTTTC,CSVATTSGANVLTF
TRBD1,NA,TRBV14,TRBJ2-5,14,TGTGCCAGCAGCTGGGGGACAGGGGGAGAGACCCAGTACTTC,CASSWGTGGETQYF
TRBD1,NA,TRBV27,TRBJ2-7,14,TGTGCCAGCTCCCTCCGGGCAGGGGGCTACGAGCAGTACTTC,CASSLRAGGYEQYF
TRBD1,NA,TRBV11-2,TRBJ2-6,17,TGTGCCAGCAGCCGGACAGGGAAAGGGGACTCGGCCAACGTCCTGACTTTC,CASSRTGKGDSANVLTF
NA,NA,TRBV9,TRBJ1-5,14,TGTGCCAGCAGCCCCGAAGGGAGCAATCAGCCCCAGCATTTT,CASSPEGSNQPQHF
NA,NA,TRBV5-4,TRBJ1-2,14,TGTGCCAGCAGCTTCGGTCAGACAGGAGCCGGCTACACCTTC,CASSFGQTGAGYTF
NA,NA,TRBV21-1,TRBJ1-2,22,TGTGCCAGCAGCCCGCAGGACGAGGACTTGTTAGTTCATTTGGGTCTGGGAGGATCCTACACCTTC,CASSPQDEDLLVHLGLGGSYTF
NA,NA,TRBV7-2,TRBJ2-1,12,TGTGCCTCATCCCAACTGAACAATGAGCAGTTCTTC,CASSQLNNEQFF
NA,NA,TRBV11-3,TRBJ2-7,14,TGTGCCAGCAGCTTTTATCAGGGGGGTTACGAGCAGTACTTC,CASSFYQGGYEQYF
TRBD1,NA,TRBV10-3,TRBJ1-1,13,TGTGCCATCAGTGGACAGGGTAACACTGAAGCTTTCTTT,CAISGQGNTEAFF
NA,NA,TRBV6-5,TRBJ1-4,15,TGTGCCAGCAGTTACAGTATTTCAACTAATGAAAAACTGTTTTTT,CASSYSISTNEKLFF
TRBD2,NA,TRBV10-3,TRBJ2-1,13,TGTGCCACCTGGACTAGCGGGACGAATGAGCAGTTCTTC,CATWTSGTNEQFF
NA,NA,TRBV6-5,TRBJ2-7,14,TGTGCCAGCAAGAGGGCCCCTACTCTCTACGAGCAGTACTTC,CASKRAPTLYEQYF
NA,NA,TRBV19,TRBJ1-1,12,TGTGCCAGTAGTATTCGTAACACTGAAGCTTTCTTT,CASSIRNTEAFF
NA,NA,TRBV3-1/TRBV3-2,TRBJ2-5,16,TGTGCCAGCAGCCAAGATATGTCGTCAGGGTGGGAGACCCAGTACTTC,CASSQDMSSGWETQYF
TRBD1,NA,TRBV5-6,TRBJ1-2,14,TGTGCCAGCAGCTTCACAGACAGGGCTAATGGCTACACCTTC,CASSFTDRANGYTF
NA,NA,TRBV9,TRBJ2-3,14,TGTGCCAGCAGCGTAGTAACTAGCACAGATACGCAGTATTTT,CASSVVTSTDTQYF
NA,NA,TRBV28,TRBJ2-7,14,TGTGCTCTTCCGCCGAGAAGGGGCGGCTACGAGCAGTACTTC,CALPPRRGGYEQYF
NA,NA,TRBV20-1,TRBJ1-2,14,TGCAGTGCTAGTACAGTCTCGGCTAACTATGGCTACACCTTC,CSASTVSANYGYTF
TRBD2,NA,TRBV9,TRBJ2-2,17,TGTGCCAGCAGCGTAGGACTAGCGGAGGCTTTCACCGGGGAGCTGTTTTTT,CASSVGLAEAFTGELFF
NA,NA,TRBV5-1,TRBJ2-5,17,TGCGCCAGCAGCTTGCTAGCGACCGACTTAATTCAAGAGACCCAGTACTTC,CASSLLATDLIQETQYF
NA,NA,TRBV30,TRBJ1-2,11,TGTGCCTGGAGTGTAAACTATGGCTACACCTTC,CAWSVNYGYTF
TRBD2,NA,TRBV11-3,TRBJ2-5,14,TGTGCCAGCAGCCCCGATGGGGGGAGCGGGGCCCAGTACTTC,CASSPDGGSGAQYF
TRBD1,NA,TRBV2,TRBJ1-1,15,TGTGCCAGCAGTGGGGGGGTCTTCACAGGGGCTGGGGCTTTCTTT,CASSGGVFTGAGAFF
NA,NA,TRBV6-1,TRBJ2-7,17,TGTGCCAGCAGTGAATTTTTATTGGGCGGGCGGCCCTACGAGCAGTACTTC,CASSEFLLGGRPYEQYF
NA,NA,TRBV5-6,TRBJ2-5,14,TGTGCCAGCAGCGCCCGGGGGTACCAAGAGACCCAGTACTTC,CASSARGYQETQYF
TRBD2,NA,TRBV10-3,TRBJ2-7,13,TGTGCCATCAGCGCACTAGCGGGATCCGAGCAGTACTTC,CAISALAGSEQYF
NA,NA,TRBV11-2,TRBJ2-3,13,TGTGCCAGCAGCTTAGACCGATCAGATACGCAGTATTTT,CASSLDRSDTQYF
NA,NA,TRBV24-1,TRBJ2-3,11,TGTGCCACCAGTCTGCTAGATACGCAGTATTTT,CATSLLDTQYF
TRBD1,NA,TRBV10-3,TRBJ2-7,16,TGTGCCATCAGTGAGCCGGGAACAGGGGGACACTACGAGCAGTACTTC,CAISEPGTGGHYEQYF
NA,NA,TRBV9,TRBJ2-5,14,TGTGCCAGCAGCGTAGGACGTCGCGGCGAGACCCAGTACTTC,CASSVGRRGETQYF
TRBD1,NA,TRBV2,TRBJ2-3,15,TGTGCCAGCAGTGTCGGACAGGGGAGCACAGATACGCAGTATTTT,CASSVGQGSTDTQYF
NA,NA,TRBV4-2,TRBJ1-4,13,TGTGCCAGCAGCCAAGCTGTTAATGAAAAACTGTTTTTT,CASSQAVNEKLFF
TRBD1,NA,TRBV9,TRBJ2-7,14,TGTGCCAGCAGCGTAGACAGGGGCGGGTACGAGCAGTACTTC,CASSVDRGGYEQYF
NA,NA,TRBV30,TRBJ1-4,13,TGTGCCTGGAATCGGGGGGCAGGTGAAAAACTGTTTTTT,CAWNRGAGEKLFF
TRBD1,NA,TRBV4-2,TRBJ2-7,14,TGTGCCAGCAGCCACGGACAGGGGGCTTACGAGCAGTACTTC,CASSHGQGAYEQYF
TRBD1,NA,TRBV29-1,TRBJ1-2,16,TGCAGCGTTGAGGTGGACAGGGGGAGTAGGGGCTATGGCTACACCTTC,CSVEVDRGSRGYGYTF
TRBD2,NA,TRBV28,TRBJ2-3,14,TGTGCCAGCAGTAAGCGGGGGGCTGCAGATACGCAGTATTTT,CASSKRGAADTQYF
NA,once,TRBV19,TRBJ2-4,13,TGTGCCAGTAGTATTCAAACCAAAAACATTCAGTACTTC,CASSIQTKNIQYF
NA,NA,TRBV24-1,TRBJ1-3,15,TGTGCCACCAGTGATTCCGGGGACGGCCGAAACACCATATATTTT,CATSDSGDGRNTIYF
TRBD1,NA,TRBV20-1,TRBJ2-1,14,TGCAGTGCTAGTGGACAGGGGGCCTTAGGTGAGCAGTTCTTC,CSASGQGALGEQFF
NA,NA,TRBV18,TRBJ1-1,15,TGTGCCAGCTCACAAACCGGACTGCAGAACACTGAAGCTTTCTTT,CASSQTGLQNTEAFF
TRBD1,NA,TRBV5-6,TRBJ1-2,19,TGTGCCAGCAGCTTGTACGGGACAGAAACCCAATTAGCTAACTATGGCTACACCTTC,CASSLYGTETQLANYGYTF
TRBD1,NA,TRBV7-6,TRBJ1-6,18,TGTGCCAGCAGCTTAAGGGCACTGGGACAGACCTATAATTCACCCCTCCACTTT,CASSLRALGQTYNSPLHF
NA,NA,TRBV7-2,TRBJ2-7,13,TGTGCCAGCAGCTTATCTTACGCCTACGAGCAGTACTTC,CASSLSYAYEQYF
TRBD1,NA,TRBV29-1,TRBJ1-1,11,TGCAGCGGGGGACAGGGACCCGAAGCTTTCTTT,CSGGQGPEAFF
NA,NA,TRBV5-6,TRBJ1-5,13,TGTGCCAGCAGCTTGTGGGGGAATCAGCCCCAGCATTTT,CASSLWGNQPQHF
NA,NA,TRBV2,TRBJ2-2,15,TGTGCCAGCAGGGCGGGGGCCTTTAACACCGGGGAGCTGTTTTTT,CASRAGAFNTGELFF
NA,NA,TRBV13,TRBJ2-7,12,TGTGCCAGCAGCTTTAGCGGCAACGAGCAGTACTTC,CASSFSGNEQYF
TRBD1,few,TRBV27,TRBJ2-7,14,TGTGCCAGCAGTCTCCGGACAGGGCTCTACGAGCAGTACTTC,CASSLRTGLYEQYF
TRBD1,NA,TRBV5-4,TRBJ2-2,15,TGTGCCAGCAGCTTCAGGACAGGGCCCACCGGGGAGCTGTTTTTT,CASSFRTGPTGELFF
NA,NA,TRBV3-1/TRBV3-2,TRBJ2-1,18,TGTGCCAGCAGCTCCCATCGGCATATAGGGACCTCCTACAATGAGCAGTTCTTC,CASSSHRHIGTSYNEQFF
NA,NA,TRBV28,TRBJ2-7,15,TGTGCCAGCAGTTTTCAGGCCACTGGTCTAAACGAGCAGTACTTC,CASSFQATGLNEQYF
NA,once,TRBV7-9,TRBJ2-5,15,TGTGCCAGCAGCCCGGCAGCTGCAGCAAGACAGACCCAGTACTTC,CASSPAAAARQTQYF
NA,NA,TRBV13,TRBJ2-1,18,TGTGCCAGCAGCTTAGTTTCCGACGGACCCAGCTCCTACAATGAGCAGTTCTTC,CASSLVSDGPSSYNEQFF
NA,NA,TRBV11-2,TRBJ2-7,13,TGTGCCAGCAGCTACAAGGTTACTTACGAGCAGTACTTC,CASSYKVTYEQYF
TRBD2,NA,TRBV30,TRBJ2-7,17,TGTGCCTGGAGCTCCGTAGCGGGAGGGATAAGCTCCTACGAGCAGTACTTC,CAWSSVAGGISSYEQYF
NA,NA,TRBV19,TRBJ1-3,14,TGTGCCAGTAACGCAGAGGGGACTGGAAACACCATATATTTT,CASNAEGTGNTIYF
TRBD1,NA,TRBV19,TRBJ2-5,17,TGTGCCAGTAGACCTACCCAGGGACAGTTGGGCCAAGAGACCCAGTACTTC,CASRPTQGQLGQETQYF